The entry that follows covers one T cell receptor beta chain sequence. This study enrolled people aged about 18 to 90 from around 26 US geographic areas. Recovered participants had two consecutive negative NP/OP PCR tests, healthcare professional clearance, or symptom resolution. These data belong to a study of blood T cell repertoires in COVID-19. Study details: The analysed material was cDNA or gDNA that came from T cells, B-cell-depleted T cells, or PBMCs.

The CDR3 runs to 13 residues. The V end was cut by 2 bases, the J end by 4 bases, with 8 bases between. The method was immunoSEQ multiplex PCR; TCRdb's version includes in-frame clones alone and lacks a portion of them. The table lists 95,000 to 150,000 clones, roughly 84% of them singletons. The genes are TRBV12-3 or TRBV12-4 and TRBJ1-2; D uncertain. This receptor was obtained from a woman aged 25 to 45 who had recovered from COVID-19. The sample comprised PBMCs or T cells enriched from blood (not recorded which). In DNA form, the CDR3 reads TGTGCCAGCAGTTTATCCGGGTTCTATGGCTACACCTTC. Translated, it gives CASSLSGFYGYTF.